Listed below are T cell receptor beta chains from one sample, sequenced in a study of blood T cell repertoires in COVID-19. This table comes from immunoSEQ multiplex PCR, and its TCRdb copy is limited to in-frame clones, with some not included. The data show fewer than 150,000 clones, 88% seen once. The sample consisted of peripheral blood. These receptor sequences come from a man aged 45 to 65 with active or convalescent COVID-19. The CDR3 runs from the conserved cysteine through the conserved F or W. The D gene is left open where the match is weak. Size is omitted from some rows. Given values are once, few, many or a class for expanded clones.

v_gene	abundance	d_gene	j_gene	CDR3nt	CDR3aa
TRBV5-5	-	-	TRBJ2-7	TGTGCCAGCAGCTTATCCTTCGGCGGTTCCTACGAGCAGTACTTC	CASSLSFGGSYEQYF
TRBV27	-	-	TRBJ1-2	TGTGCCAGCAGTTTAGGTAACAGTGGCTATGGCTACACCTTC	CASSLGNSGYGYTF
TRBV4-1	-	TRBD1	TRBJ2-1	TGCGCCAGCAGCCAAGAGGGACAGGTCAGGAATGAGCAGTTCTTC	CASSQEGQVRNEQFF
TRBV16	-	TRBD2	TRBJ2-7	TGTGCCAGCAGCCAGGCGGGAGGGCTGAAGCACGAGCAGTACTTC	CASSQAGGLKHEQYF
TRBV3-1/TRBV3-2	-	TRBD2	TRBJ2-1	TGTGCCAGCAGCCAAGACGTTAGCGGGTACGGTGAGCAGTTCTTC	CASSQDVSGYGEQFF
TRBV3-1/TRBV3-2	-	-	TRBJ2-5	TGTGCCAGCAGCCCCGTGTGGGGGGTAAACACAGAGACCCAGTACTTC	CASSPVWGVNTETQYF
TRBV10-2	once	TRBD1	TRBJ1-2	TGCGCCAGCGCCGGGGACAGCTACTATGGCTACACCTTC	CASAGDSYYGYTF
TRBV19	-	TRBD1	TRBJ2-7	TGTGCCAGTAGGGGGACAGGGACCTACGAGCAGTACTTC	CASRGTGTYEQYF
TRBV7-3	-	TRBD1	TRBJ2-7	TGTGCCAGCAGCTTAACCCCTGGGACAGCCGTTACGGAGTACTTC	CASSLTPGTAVTEYF
TRBV19	once	TRBD1	TRBJ2-5	TGTGCCAGTAGGGACGGACAGGGAGGCCAAGAGACCCAGTACTTC	CASRDGQGGQETQYF
TRBV3-1/TRBV3-2	-	-	TRBJ2-7	TGTGCCAGCAGCCAGAACGGGGGCTACGAGCAGTACTTC	CASSQNGGYEQYF
TRBV7-2	-	TRBD1	TRBJ1-6	TGTGCCAGCAGACGAGGACAGGGGGGATCACCCCTCCACTTT	CASRRGQGGSPLHF
TRBV28	-	-	TRBJ1-3	TGTGCCACCCACGCCTTCGGGTCTGGAAACACCATATATTTT	CATHAFGSGNTIYF
TRBV6-5	-	-	TRBJ2-1	TGTGCCAGCAGTTATGAGGGTGAGCAGTTCTTC	CASSYEGEQFF
TRBV6-5	-	-	TRBJ2-1	TGTGCCAGCAGTTACTCATGGGACTCCGACTACAATGAGCAGTTCTTC	CASSYSWDSDYNEQFF
TRBV11-1	-	TRBD1	TRBJ1-3	TGTGCCAGCAGCCAAGACAGGGCCTCTGGAAACACCATATATTTT	CASSQDRASGNTIYF
TRBV24-1	-	TRBD2	TRBJ2-1	TGTGCCACCAGTGATCCGGCTAGCGGCGGCACAGATGAGCAGTTCTTC	CATSDPASGGTDEQFF
TRBV11-3	-	TRBD1	TRBJ2-5	TGTGCCAGCAGCGCCCGACAGGGGGGGAGAGAGACCCAGTACTTC	CASSARQGGRETQYF
TRBV18	-	TRBD1	TRBJ2-7	TGTGCCAGCTCACCGGGACAGGGGTTAATCGGGCAGTACTTC	CASSPGQGLIGQYF
TRBV6-6	-	TRBD1	TRBJ1-2	TGTGCCAGCAGGTATCTGGACAGGACAAACTATGGCTACACCTTC	CASRYLDRTNYGYTF
TRBV5-5	-	TRBD2	TRBJ2-1	TGTGCCAGCAGCTTTGGGGCTAGCGGGAGCGATGAGCAGTTCTTC	CASSFGASGSDEQFF
TRBV14	-	TRBD2	TRBJ2-3	TGTGCCAGCAGCCATGGCATAGCGGGCGGCACAGATACGCAGTATTTT	CASSHGIAGGTDTQYF
TRBV27	few	-	TRBJ2-2	TGTGCCAGCAGCCCAAAGCGGCCCCAGGTAAGTCCCGGGGAGCTGTTTTTT	CASSPKRPQVSPGELFF
TRBV18	-	TRBD2	TRBJ2-2	TGTGCCAGCTCACCACCGGCTAGCGGGAACACCGGGGAGCTGTTTTTT	CASSPPASGNTGELFF
TRBV7-6	-	-	TRBJ2-2	TGTGCCAGCGCTGCAGGGGTAGGCACCGGGGAGCTGTTTTTT	CASAAGVGTGELFF
TRBV11-3	-	-	TRBJ2-7	TGTGCCAGCAGCTTAGGGGACACCAACGCCGAGCAGTACTTC	CASSLGDTNAEQYF
TRBV7-2	-	TRBD1	TRBJ1-4	TGTGCCAGCAGCTTAGTGGGACAGGGGGCAACTAATGAAAAACTGTTTTTT	CASSLVGQGATNEKLFF
TRBV4-3	-	TRBD1	TRBJ1-6	TGCGCCAGCAGCCAAGATCCGTTGCGACAGGGGACCGATTCACCCCTCCACTTT	CASSQDPLRQGTDSPLHF
TRBV6-6	large	TRBD1	TRBJ1-5	TGTGCCAGCAGTGCGACAGGGGGCAATCAGCCCCAGCATTTT	CASSATGGNQPQHF
TRBV28	-	TRBD2	TRBJ2-7	TGTGCCAGCAGCTTCCCCGGGACTAGCGGTTACTACGAGCAGTACTTC	CASSFPGTSGYYEQYF
TRBV6-5	-	-	TRBJ2-2	TGTGCCAGCAGCACCCCGAGTACCGGGGAGCTGTTTTTT	CASSTPSTGELFF
TRBV18	-	-	TRBJ2-1	TGTGCCAGCTCACCAATAGCGGAGGCCAATGAGCAGTTCTTC	CASSPIAEANEQFF
TRBV13	once	TRBD2	TRBJ2-3	TGTGCCAGCAGCTTTCGGACTAGCGGGAGTGGAGATACGCAGTATTTT	CASSFRTSGSGDTQYF